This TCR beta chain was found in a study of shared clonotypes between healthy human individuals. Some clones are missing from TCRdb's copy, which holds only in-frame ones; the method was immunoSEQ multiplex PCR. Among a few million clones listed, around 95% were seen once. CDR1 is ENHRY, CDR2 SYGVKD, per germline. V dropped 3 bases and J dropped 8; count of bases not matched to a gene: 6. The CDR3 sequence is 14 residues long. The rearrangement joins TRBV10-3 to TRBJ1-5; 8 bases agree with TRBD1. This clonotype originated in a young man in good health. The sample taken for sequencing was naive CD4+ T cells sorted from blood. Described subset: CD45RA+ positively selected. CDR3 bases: TGTGCCATCAGTGATGGACAGGGTGGGGAGCCCCAGCATTTT. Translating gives CAISDGQGGEPQHF.